This T cell receptor beta chain was sequenced during a study of cytomegalovirus exposure and HLA in healthy donors. 13 Jbeta primers and 60 Vbeta primers were used for the PCR. In the original processing: The count from a later analysis was about 80 million unique TCR beta chains, around 10 million of them shared. The method was immunoSEQ multiplex PCR; TCRdb's version includes in-frame clones alone and lacks a portion of them. Clone size and V and J calls were adopted from that table, with D and trimming inferred from the DNA. The data hold 150,000 to 200,000 clones, with 70% to 85% observed a single time. Study conclusions and caveats: For cytomegalovirus status, the classifier reportedly gave diagnoses with high specificity and sensitivity. V- and J-gene trimming of TCR beta was linked (in a later analysis) to a missense DCLRE1C variant. In vitro testing confirmed a few CMV-associated chains as specific for CMV antigens.

The junction had 5 bases not matched to a gene; V was cut back by 0 bases and J by 5 bases. The CDR3 is 15 amino acids. Germline CDR1 SEHNR, CDR2 FQNEAQ (reference sequence). With respect to this clone: Its antigen is not known.

The chain has TRBV7-9 and TRBJ2-7; 9 nucleotides match TRBD2. The material sequenced was PBMCs. The TCR originated in a woman in her 30s in good health and CMV-seropositive. The CDR3 loop reads CASSLAVLAGNEQYF. Written as DNA, the CDR3 is TGTGCCAGCAGCTTAGCAGTCCTAGCGGGAAACGAGCAGTACTTC.